Below, 20 T cell receptor beta chains from the same sample are listed, as sequenced in a study of T cells after somatic rescue of genetic block. Profiled with immunoSEQ multiplex PCR; TCRdb holds only in-frame clones, not every one. The table includes around 70,000 clones, about 90% detected once. Sequenced sample: peripheral blood mononuclear cells (PBMCs). These receptors all stem from a man aged 40-49 years.

The V gene is TRBV19, the J gene TRBJ2-1, with 9 bases matching TRBD2. Losses at the gene ends were 6 bases for V and 8 bases for J; bases not matched to a gene: 8. This CDR3 spans 14 amino acids. In germline, CDR1 is LNHDA, CDR2 SQIVND (reference sequence). DNA of the CDR3: TGTGCCAGTAGGCCTCGAGCGGGAGGTGATGAGCAGTTCTTC. Protein: CASRPRAGGDEQFF.

CDR3 sequence: CASSSRPGGNYGYTF. The DNA of the CDR3 is TGCGCCAGCAGCTCGCGGCCAGGGGGTAACTATGGCTACACCTTC. V gene TRBV5-1 combines with J gene TRBJ1-2, with 7 bases aligning to TRBD1. With 3 bases clipped from V and 1 base from J, the junction kept 6 bases outside the gene matches. Germline CDR1 reads SGHRS; CDR2 reads YFSETQ. CDR3 size: 15 residues.

V and J are TRBV13 and TRBJ2-5; TRBD2 might be the D (5 bases). The J call may be wrong; the DNA end is better matched by TRBJ2-7. The germline CDR1 and CDR2 sequences are PRHDT and FYEKMQ (reference sequence). The length of the CDR3 is 15 residues. CDR3 loop: CASSPPGVNSYEQYF. The CDR3 nucleotides read TGTGCCAGCAGCCCCCCCGGGGTTAACTCCTACGAGCAGTACTTC.

The chain recombines TRBV5-5 with TRBJ2-1, with no clear D. Germline CDR1 is SGHKS and CDR2 is YYEKEE (reference sequence). This CDR3 spans 14 amino acids. Trimming stripped 0 bases from V and 6 bases from J, with 10 bases between. CDR3 coding DNA: TGTGCCAGCAGCTTGGTGGCATTCCCCAATGAGCAGTTCTTC. Its translation is CASSLVAFPNEQFF. Full variable domain (outside the CDR3, taken from reference TRBV5-5 and TRBJ2-1): DAGVTQSPTHLIKTRGQQVTLRCSPISGHKSVSWYQQVLGQGPQFIFQYYEKEERGRGNFPDRFSARQFPNYSSELNVNALLLGDSALYLCASSLVAFPNEQFFGPGTRLTVL.

The chain employs TRBV27 and TRBJ2-5, with D perhaps matching TRBD1 or TRBD2 (5 bases each). Germline V lookup: CDR1 MNHEY, CDR2 SMNVEV (reference sequence). This CDR3 contains 14 residues. Trimming cost V 9 bases and J 5 bases, with 19 bases left between them. The CDR3 DNA is TGTGCCAGTGGGGGTCCCAGAACTCGGGAGACCCAGTACTTC. Amino acids: CASGGPRTRETQYF.

The V call is TRBV5-1, the J call TRBJ1-6, with 7 bases identical to TRBD1. V trimming: 4 bases; J trimming: 1 base; junction bases outside the gene matches: 2. The CDR3 has 15 amino acids. The germline gives CDR1 SGHRS, CDR2 YFSETQ. The CDR3 reads CASSLQGSYNSPLHF. CDR3 in DNA: TGCGCCAGCAGCCTACAGGGGTCCTATAATTCACCCCTCCACTTT.

The V call is TRBV5-1, the J call TRBJ2-7; 7 nucleotides align to TRBD1. With 7 bases clipped from V and 2 bases from J, the junction kept 12 bases outside the gene matches. CDR3 length: 15 amino acids. Germline lookup yields CDR1 SGHRS and CDR2 YFSETQ. In DNA form, the CDR3 reads TGCGCCAGCCGAAAGGAAACAGGGGTCACCTACGAGCAGTACTTC. Protein: CASRKETGVTYEQYF.

The rearrangement uses TRBV27 and TRBJ2-7; a weak D match, TRBD1 (6 bases). Between the trimmed V and J ends, which lost 7 bases and 5 bases, there was a span of 18 bases. CDR3 length: 14 residues. CDR1 MNHEY and CDR2 SMNVEV come from the germline V gene (reference sequence). Here the CDR3 reads CASNSPTGSHEQYF. In nucleotides, the CDR3 is TGTGCCAGCAATTCTCCAACAGGGTCCCACGAGCAGTACTTC.

The V gene is TRBV5-4, the J gene TRBJ1-1, with a tentative D call TRBD1 (6 bases). Germline V lookup: CDR1 SGHNT, CDR2 YYREEE (reference sequence). Trimming removed 4 bases at V and 5 bases at J, with 6 bases between. The CDR3 has 11 amino acids. CDR3 in DNA: TGTGCCAGCAGCCAGGGGACTGAAGCTTTCTTT. It specifies CASSQGTEAFF.

J is TRBJ2-1 and V is TRBV19, with TRBD1 matching over 8 bases. V was clipped by 4 bases and J by 3 bases; unmatched bases: 8. This CDR3 region has 16 residues. From germline, CDR1 is LNHDA and CDR2 SQIVND (reference sequence). In DNA, the CDR3 is TGTGCCAGTAGTACCAACCCGGGACAGGTCTACAATGAGCAGTTCTTC. Amino acids: CASSTNPGQVYNEQFF.

This clone was seen more than once but under ten times. J is TRBJ2-5 and V is TRBV4-2, with D unclear. Germline CDR1 reads LGHNA; CDR2 reads YNFKEQ. Trimming left V 0 bases short and J 2 bases short, with 16 bases between. This CDR3 has 17 amino acids. CDR3 in DNA: TGTGCCAGCAGCCAAGATCGGGCCCATAAAGGGCAAGAGACCCAGTACTTC. Its translation: CASSQDRAHKGQETQYF.

The V and J genes are TRBV6-5 and TRBJ1-1; D ambiguous. Trimming took off 5 bases at V and 1 base at J, with 8 bases between the two ends. The germline gives CDR1 MNHEY, CDR2 SVGAGI. This CDR3 has 13 amino acids. The CDR3, as DNA: TGTGCCAGCAGTGGTGCGGCGAACACTGAAGCTTTCTTT. It is translated as CASSGAANTEAFF.

This chain connects TRBV5-1 to TRBJ2-5; 9 bases align to TRBD2. Germline CDR1 and CDR2: SGHRS and YFSETQ. The CDR3 has 15 residues. V shed 0 bases, J shed 2 bases, and the junction held 2 bases outside the gene matches. The CDR3 protein is CASSLALAGQETQYF. In DNA form, the CDR3 reads TGCGCCAGCAGCTTGGCTCTAGCGGGACAAGAGACCCAGTACTTC.

This chain links TRBV10-1 with TRBJ2-3; D ambiguous. This CDR3 spans 12 amino acids. Trimming removed 8 bases at V and 4 bases at J, with 10 bases between. Germline V lookup: CDR1 WNHNN, CDR2 SYGVQD (reference sequence). Here the CDR3 reads CASPTLSDTQYF. The CDR3 DNA is TGCGCCAGCCCGACCCTATCAGATACGCAGTATTTT.

The chain carries TRBV27 and TRBJ1-2; D uncertain. Between the trimmed V and J ends, which lost 6 bases and 3 bases, there was a span of 8 bases. Germline V gene sequence: CDR1 MNHEY, CDR2 SMNVEV (reference sequence). CDR3 length: 12 residues. The CDR3 region has the DNA TGTGCCAGCAGCCCTCTTCACTATGGCTACACCTTC. Its protein product is CASSPLHYGYTF.

J is TRBJ2-3 and V is TRBV18, with a weak D call TRBD2 (5 bases). Trimming removed 3 bases from V and 4 bases from J, with 11 bases in between. This CDR3 is 14 amino acids long. Germline CDR1 reads KGHSH; CDR2 reads LQKENI. The CDR3, as DNA: TGTGCCAGCTCACCGGCGGGTAGGGCAGATACGCAGTATTTT. Residues: CASSPAGRADTQYF. The full variable domain, rest sourced from reference TRBV18 and TRBJ2-3, is NAGVMQNPRHLVRRRGQEARLRCSPMKGHSHVYWYRQLPEEGLKFMVYLQKENIIDESGMPKERFSAEFPKEGPSILRIQQVVRGDSAAYFCASSPAGRADTQYFGPGTRLTVL.

The chain has TRBV6-1 and TRBJ2-5; the D call may be TRBD1 or TRBD2 (5 bases each). The length of the CDR3 is 13 residues. Germline-derived CDR1 and CDR2 are MNHNS and SASEGT. V lost 3 bases and J 13 bases, leaving 18 bases between the germline ends. The CDR3 bases are TGTGCCAGCAGTGACCGGGACCGGGGCTACTGGTACTTC. This sequence encodes CASSDRDRGYWYF.

This sequence joins TRBV19 and TRBJ1-3; unclear D gene. The germline V gene has CDR1 LNHDA and CDR2 SQIVND (reference sequence). The CDR3 covers 12 residues. Trimming removed 5 bases at V and 11 bases at J, with 13 bases between. CDR3 nucleotide sequence: TGTGCCAGTAGTGCCGGACCCTCCGCCATATATTTT. This gives the protein CASSAGPSAIYF.

The V call is TRBV10-3, the J call TRBJ2-7; tentative D call: TRBD2 (5 bases). CDR1 and CDR2 from the germline V gene are ENHRY and SYGVKD. V lost 11 bases, J lost 2 bases, and 13 bases lay in between. This CDR3 comprises 12 residues. The CDR3 loop reads CAAGQETYEQYF. For the CDR3, the DNA is TGTGCCGCGGGCCAGGAGACCTACGAGCAGTACTTC.

The rearrangement uses TRBV4-2 and TRBJ2-1; the match to TRBD2 covers 7 bases. The germline gives CDR1 LGHNA, CDR2 YNFKEQ. V lost 1 base to trimming and J lost 10 bases; unmatched junction nucleotides: 7. The CDR3 has 14 residues. The CDR3 protein is CASSQAGWGGEQFF. CDR3 DNA sequence: TGTGCCAGCAGCCAAGCCGGGTGGGGGGGAGAGCAGTTCTTC.